This note documents a single T cell receptor (beta chain) sequence. The data originate from a study of shared clonotypes between healthy human individuals. Only CD45RO-negative cells positively selected for CCR7 counted as naive CD8 cells, so terminally differentiated effector memory CD45RA+ cells were excluded. The repertoire was sequenced with immunoSEQ multiplex PCR; TCRdb's copy has only in-frame clones and lacks some. This sample carries about 580,000 clones, about 98% of them seen once, and the ten largest clones take approximately 0.33%. Sequenced material: naive CD8+ T cells sorted from blood. The TCR originated in a young man in good health.

The CDR3 is CASSPTSRLTQETQYF. CDR3 sequence (DNA): TGTGCCAGCAGTCCAACTTCTCGGCTAACCCAAGAGACCCAGTACTTC. This chain links TRBV27 with TRBJ2-5; D ambiguous. V lost 5 bases, J lost 1 base, and 17 bases lay in between. CDR3 length: 16 amino acids. Germline assignment: CDR1 MNHEY and CDR2 SMNVEV (reference sequence).